This T cell receptor (beta chain) emerged from a study of blood T cell repertoires in COVID-19. Study context: Samples came from the United States, Italy and Spain, spanning acute and convalescent COVID-19. The analysed material was cDNA or gDNA that came from T cells, B-cell-depleted T cells, or PBMCs.

In germline, CDR1 is SGHRS, CDR2 YFSETQ. CDR3 size: 16 residues. V trimming: 4 bases; J trimming: 2 bases; junction bases outside the gene matches: 5. Some clones are missing from TCRdb's copy, which holds only in-frame ones; the method was immunoSEQ multiplex PCR. Of about 370,000 clones in the sample, roughly 90% were seen once. Sequenced material: peripheral blood. This TCR was sampled from a woman aged 25 to 45 with COVID-19, enrolled during active disease. The chain joins TRBV5-1 to TRBJ2-5, with 13 positions matching TRBD2. CDR3 amino acids: CASSPMGLAGQETQYF. DNA of the CDR3: TGCGCCAGCAGCCCGATGGGACTAGCGGGACAAGAGACCCAGTACTTC. Full variable domain (missing parts from reference TRBV5-1 and TRBJ2-5): KAGVTQTPRYLIKTRGQQVTLSCSPISGHRSVSWYQQTPGQGLQFLFEYFSETQRNKGNFPGRFSGRQFSNSRSEMNVSTLELGDSALYLCASSPMGLAGQETQYFGPGTRLLVL.